The clone carrying this T cell receptor beta chain was counted only a few times. The antigen is undetermined. This entry comes from a study of cytomegalovirus exposure and HLA in healthy donors. Study overall: Caucasian-associated ancestry cluster membership applied to approximately 80% of about 370 genotyped donors.

The CDR3 consists of 14 residues. V lost 1 base to trimming and J lost 1 base, with 7 bases between them. Germline loops: CDR1 PRHDT, CDR2 FYEKMQ (reference sequence). A multiplex PCR was run with 60 Vbeta primers and 13 Jbeta primers. Repertoires were generated with immunoSEQ multiplex PCR, while TCRdb's copy carries only in-frame clones and drops some. The data contain some 140,000 clones, about 80% of them singletons. Overall study results and limits: In an earlier analysis, most TCR beta V segments were productive about 87% or about 30% of the time. Sequences of the TCR beta chain were said to predict the HLA-A and HLA-B alleles of most subjects accurately.

The sequenced sample consisted of PBMCs. This receptor was identified in a man aged 30 to 39 in good health and CMV-seropositive. V gene TRBV13 combines with J gene TRBJ1-1; no firm D call. The DNA for the CDR3 is TGTGCCAGCAGCTTAGTTGGAGCGAACACTGAAGCTTTCTTT. Residues: CASSLVGANTEAFF.